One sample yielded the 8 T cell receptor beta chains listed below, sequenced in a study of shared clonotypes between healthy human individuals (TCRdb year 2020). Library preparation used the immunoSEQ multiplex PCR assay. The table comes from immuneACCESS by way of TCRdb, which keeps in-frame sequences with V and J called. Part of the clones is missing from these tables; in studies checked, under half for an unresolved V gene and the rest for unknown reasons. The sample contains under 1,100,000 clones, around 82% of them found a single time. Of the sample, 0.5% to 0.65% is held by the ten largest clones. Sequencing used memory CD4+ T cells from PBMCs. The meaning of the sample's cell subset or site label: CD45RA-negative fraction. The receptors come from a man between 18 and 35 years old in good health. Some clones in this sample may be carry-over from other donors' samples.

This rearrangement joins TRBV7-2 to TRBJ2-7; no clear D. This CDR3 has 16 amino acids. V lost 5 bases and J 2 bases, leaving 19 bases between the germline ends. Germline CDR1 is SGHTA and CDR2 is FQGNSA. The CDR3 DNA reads TGTGCCAGCAGCACTCACGCCGCTAACTCCGCCTACGAGCAGTACTTC. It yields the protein CASSTHAANSAYEQYF.

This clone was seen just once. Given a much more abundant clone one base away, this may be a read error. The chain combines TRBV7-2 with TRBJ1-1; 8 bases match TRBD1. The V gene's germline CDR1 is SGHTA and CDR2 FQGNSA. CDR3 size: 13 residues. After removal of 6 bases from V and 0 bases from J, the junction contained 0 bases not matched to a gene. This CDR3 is CASRGQVNTEAFF. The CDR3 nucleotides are TGTGCCAGCAGGGGACAGGTGAACACTGAAGCTTTCTTT. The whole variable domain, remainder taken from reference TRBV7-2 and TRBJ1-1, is GAGVSQSPSNKVTEKGKDVELRCDPISGHTALYWYRQSLGQGLEFLIYFQGNSAPDKSGLPSDRFSAERTGGSVSTLTIQRTQQEDSAVYLCASRGQVNTEAFFGQGTRLTVV.

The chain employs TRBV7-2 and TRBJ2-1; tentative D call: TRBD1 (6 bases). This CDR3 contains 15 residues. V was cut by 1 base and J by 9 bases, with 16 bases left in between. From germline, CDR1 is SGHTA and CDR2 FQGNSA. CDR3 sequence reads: CASSLGGKQGVEQFF. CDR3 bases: TGTGCCAGCAGCTTAGGGGGTAAACAGGGTGTTGAGCAGTTCTTC.

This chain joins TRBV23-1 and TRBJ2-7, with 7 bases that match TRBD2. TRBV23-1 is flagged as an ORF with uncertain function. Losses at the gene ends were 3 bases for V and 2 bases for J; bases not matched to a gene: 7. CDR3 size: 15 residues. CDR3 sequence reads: CASSQVVAGPYEQYF. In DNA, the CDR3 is TGCGCCAGCAGTCAGGTAGTAGCGGGTCCCTACGAGCAGTACTTC.

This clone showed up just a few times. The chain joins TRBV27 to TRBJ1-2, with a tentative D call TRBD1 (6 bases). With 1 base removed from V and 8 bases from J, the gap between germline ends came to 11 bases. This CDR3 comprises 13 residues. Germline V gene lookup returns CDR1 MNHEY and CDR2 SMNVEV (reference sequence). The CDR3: CASSLYGGGGYTF. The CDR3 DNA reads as TGTGCCAGCAGTTTATACGGTGGGGGCGGCTACACCTTC.

Written as DNA, the CDR3 is TGTGCCACCACCGGACAGGGGGCAATGGAGACCCAGTACTTC. Amino acid sequence: CATTGQGAMETQYF. The rearrangement links TRBV18 to TRBJ2-5; 11 positions agree with TRBD1. The V gene end was trimmed by 10 bases and the J gene end by 5 bases; junction bases not matched to a gene: 9. The CDR3 length is 14 residues. CDR1 and CDR2 from the germline V gene are KGHSH and LQKENI.

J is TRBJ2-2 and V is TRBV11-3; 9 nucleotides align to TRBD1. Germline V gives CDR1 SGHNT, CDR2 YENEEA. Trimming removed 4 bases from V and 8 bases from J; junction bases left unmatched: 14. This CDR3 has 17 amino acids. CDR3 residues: CASSSSSYGQGSGELFF. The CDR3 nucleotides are TGTGCCAGCAGCTCGTCCTCCTATGGACAGGGGAGTGGGGAGCTGTTTTTT.

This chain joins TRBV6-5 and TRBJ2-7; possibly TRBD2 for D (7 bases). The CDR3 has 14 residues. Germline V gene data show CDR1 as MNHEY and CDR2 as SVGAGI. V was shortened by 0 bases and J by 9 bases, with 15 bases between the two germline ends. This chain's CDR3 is CASSYSMEGGVQYF. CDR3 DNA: TGTGCCAGCAGTTACTCCATGGAAGGGGGGGTGCAGTACTTC.